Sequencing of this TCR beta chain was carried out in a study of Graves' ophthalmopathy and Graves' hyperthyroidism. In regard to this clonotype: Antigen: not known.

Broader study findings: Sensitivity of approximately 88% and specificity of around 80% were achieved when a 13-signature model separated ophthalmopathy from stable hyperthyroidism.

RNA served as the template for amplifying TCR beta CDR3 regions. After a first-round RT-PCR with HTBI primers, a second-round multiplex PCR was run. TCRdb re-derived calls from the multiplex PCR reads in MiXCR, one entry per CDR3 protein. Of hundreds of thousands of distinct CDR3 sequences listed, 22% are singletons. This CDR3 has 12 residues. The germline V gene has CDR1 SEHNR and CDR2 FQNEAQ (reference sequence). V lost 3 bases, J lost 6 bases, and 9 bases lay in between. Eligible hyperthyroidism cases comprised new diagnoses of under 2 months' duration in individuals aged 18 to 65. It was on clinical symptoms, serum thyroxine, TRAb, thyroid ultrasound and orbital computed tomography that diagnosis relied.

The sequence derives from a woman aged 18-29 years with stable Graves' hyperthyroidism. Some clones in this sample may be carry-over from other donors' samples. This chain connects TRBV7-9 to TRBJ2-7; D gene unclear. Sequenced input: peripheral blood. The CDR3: CASSLSSPEQYF. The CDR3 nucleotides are TGTGCCAGCAGCTTGTCAAGTCCCGAGCAGTACTTC.